The clone carrying this TCR beta chain was counted once. No antigen is known for it. This specimen comes from a study of cytomegalovirus exposure and HLA in healthy donors. Study-level points and caveats: In a later analysis, at a false discovery rate of 0.05, fewer than 20,000 TCR beta sequences were associated with HLA alleles. An Asian-associated ancestry cluster reportedly showed fewer N-insertions than the approximately 700-donor mean in a later analysis.

Germline V gives CDR1 MRHNA, CDR2 SNTAGT. Trimming removed 11 bases from V and 3 bases from J, with 14 bases in between. The CDR3 extends over 12 amino acids. Both 60 Vbeta primers and 13 Jbeta primers went into the PCR. The table came from immunoSEQ multiplex PCR; TCRdb's copy has only in-frame clones and leaves some out. The profile shows about 180,000 clones, roughly 85% of them singletons. The sequence was obtained from a man aged 25-45 years in good health and CMV-seronegative. V usage is TRBV6-4 and J usage is TRBJ2-7, with D possibly TRBD1 on 6 matching bases. The specimen was PBMCs. This CDR3 is CAADRLFYEQYF. The CDR3 DNA reads as TGTGCCGCAGACAGGCTTTTCTACGAGCAGTACTTC.